This T cell receptor (beta chain) was profiled in a study of human T cells and chemical hapten exposure. Noted time point: patch test 1, 2 weeks after DPC sensitization. The treatment: therapeutic diphenylcyclopropenone sensitization with weekly scalp DPC. Each donor was an alopecia patient between 18 and 70 years of age who qualified for DPC. One entry per CDR3 protein results from TCRdb running MiXCR on the RACE reads. The sample includes about 360,000 distinct CDR3 sequences, around 4.8% of them seen just once. V was clipped by 5 bases and J by 7 bases, with 15 bases between them. CDR1 LGHDT and CDR2 YNNKEL come from the germline V gene (reference sequence). There are 13 residues in the CDR3.

Sequences were derived from whole blood, sampled in connection with sensitization to the hapten diphenylcyclopropenone (DPC). The receptor's source is a woman aged 45-65 years with alopecia areata. Some clones in this sample may be carry-over from other donors' samples. The chain recombines TRBV3-1 with TRBJ2-7; the D is unclear. The CDR3 DNA reads as TGTGCCAGCAGCAGGATTATCGGGCAAGAGCAGTACTTC. Its translation: CASSRIIGQEQYF.